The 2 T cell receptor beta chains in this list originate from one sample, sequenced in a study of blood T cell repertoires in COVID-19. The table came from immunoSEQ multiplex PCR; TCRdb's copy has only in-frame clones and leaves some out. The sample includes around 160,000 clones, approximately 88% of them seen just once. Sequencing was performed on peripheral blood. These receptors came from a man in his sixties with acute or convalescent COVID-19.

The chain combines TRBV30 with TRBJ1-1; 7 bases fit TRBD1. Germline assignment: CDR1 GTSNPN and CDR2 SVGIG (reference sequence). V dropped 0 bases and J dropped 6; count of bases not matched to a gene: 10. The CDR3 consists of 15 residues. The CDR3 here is CAWSVRGQGVAEAFF. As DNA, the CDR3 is TGTGCCTGGAGTGTACGAGGGCAGGGGGTCGCTGAAGCTTTCTTT.

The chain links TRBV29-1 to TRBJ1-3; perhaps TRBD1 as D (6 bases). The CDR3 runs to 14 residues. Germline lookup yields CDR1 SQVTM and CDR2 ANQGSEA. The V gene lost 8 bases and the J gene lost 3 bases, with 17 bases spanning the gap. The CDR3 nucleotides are TGCAGCACTCTCACCCGAGGGGGTGGAAACACCATATATTTT. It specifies CSTLTRGGGNTIYF.